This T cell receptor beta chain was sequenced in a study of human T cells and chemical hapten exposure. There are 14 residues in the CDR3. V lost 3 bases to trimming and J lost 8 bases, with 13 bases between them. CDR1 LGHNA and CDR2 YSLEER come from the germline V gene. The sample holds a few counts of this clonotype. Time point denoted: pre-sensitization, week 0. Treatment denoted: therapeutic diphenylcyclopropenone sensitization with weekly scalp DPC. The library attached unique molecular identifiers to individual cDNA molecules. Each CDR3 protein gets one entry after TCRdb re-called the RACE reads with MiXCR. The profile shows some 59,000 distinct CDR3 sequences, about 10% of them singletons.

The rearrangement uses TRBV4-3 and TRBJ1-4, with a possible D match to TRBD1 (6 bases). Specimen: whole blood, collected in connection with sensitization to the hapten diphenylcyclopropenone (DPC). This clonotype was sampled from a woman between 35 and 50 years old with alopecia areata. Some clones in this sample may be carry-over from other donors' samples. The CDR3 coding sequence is TGCGCCAGCAGCCAGGCCAGGGGTGGGGAAAAACTGTTTTTT. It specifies CASSQARGGEKLFF.